This passage covers 18 T cell receptor beta chains from one sample sequenced in a study of beta chain features in type 1 diabetes. The study reverse transcribed the entire isolated RNA, so it sequenced expressed TCRB transcripts. Clones were sequenced by immunoSEQ multiplex PCR, and TCRdb holds only the in-frame ones, with some missing. This sample has a few hundred thousand clones; 8.5% to 10% occur once, and the top ten carry less than 0.65%. Their antigen targets remain unknown. General study results and limits: Type 1 diabetes patients had moderately but significantly shorter TCRB CDR3s in all four CD4+ subsets.

The specimen was central memory CD4+ T cells from blood. These TCRs come from a man in his thirties or forties with type 1 diabetes.

This clone was picked up many times. This chain uses TRBV7-9 with TRBJ2-3; D uncertain. V dropped 6 bases and J dropped 3 bases, with 4 bases sitting between them. CDR1 is SEHNR and CDR2 is FQNEAQ in the germline V gene (reference sequence). The CDR3 length is 11 residues. The CDR3 is CASSMTDTQYF. The CDR3 DNA is TGTGCCAGCAGTATGACAGATACGCAGTATTTT.

This clone was seen repeatedly, ten times or more. This chain connects TRBV28 to TRBJ1-1; D is ambiguous. This CDR3 region has 16 residues. Germline CDR1 reads MDHEN; CDR2 reads SYDVKM. Trimming took 6 bases from V and 0 from J, leaving 17 bases between them. CDR3 nucleotides: TGTGCCAGCAGCTCACTACTAGGACGGGTGAACACTGAAGCTTTCTTT. Translating gives CASSSLLGRVNTEAFF.

This clone was seen only a few times. This rearrangement joins TRBV6-5 to TRBJ2-3; D is undetermined. Trimming left V 7 bases short and J 0 bases short, with 11 bases between. Germline V gene data show CDR1 as MNHEY and CDR2 as SVGAGI. This CDR3 spans 14 amino acids. This chain's CDR3 is CASKMMDSTDTQYF. The CDR3 nucleotides read TGTGCCAGCAAGATGATGGACAGCACAGATACGCAGTATTTT.

V gene TRBV7-2 combines with J gene TRBJ2-5; D is unresolved. Germline V gives CDR1 SGHTA, CDR2 FQGNSA. This CDR3 contains 13 residues. V dropped 2 bases and J dropped 2 bases, with 6 bases sitting between them. The CDR3, as DNA: TGTGCCAGCAGCTTATTCCGGCAAGAGACCCAGTACTTC. Encoded protein: CASSLFRQETQYF.

The chain joins TRBV7-3 to TRBJ2-3, with a possible D match to TRBD2 (5 bases). The CDR3 loop spans 14 amino acids. With 5 bases removed from V and 1 base from J, the gap between germline ends came to 10 bases. CDR1 is SGHTA, CDR2 FQGTGA, per germline. CDR3 coding DNA: TGTGCCAGCAGCCCGGACGGGGGCACAGATACGCAGTATTTT. Protein: CASSPDGGTDTQYF.

This clone has only a few counts. The V gene is TRBV25-1, the J gene TRBJ2-4; TRBD2 aligns across 14 bases. The CDR3 contains 16 residues. The V gene's germline CDR1 is MGHDK and CDR2 SYGVNS. V lost 5 bases, J lost 7 bases, and 7 bases stayed unmatched. CDR3 coding DNA: TGTGCCAGCAGTCCCAGGGGGACTAGCGGGAGTAACATTCAGTACTTC. Protein sequence: CASSPRGTSGSNIQYF. The full variable domain, with the rest looked up from reference TRBV25-1 and TRBJ2-4, is EADIYQTPRYLVIGTGKKITLECSQTMGHDKMYWYQQDPGMELHLIHYSYGVNSTEKGDLSSESTVSRIRTEHFPLTLESARPSHTSQYLCASSPRGTSGSNIQYFGAGTRLSVL.

This clone has a handful of counts. V gene TRBV7-9 combines with J gene TRBJ2-1; 7 positions match TRBD2. CDR3 length equals 13 residues. J was trimmed by 9 bases and V by 7 bases; bases with no gene match: 9. Germline V gives CDR1 SEHNR, CDR2 FQNEAQ (reference sequence). CDR3 coding DNA: TGTGCCAGCACCCCGACACGCGGGGGTGAGCAGTTCTTC. It specifies CASTPTRGGEQFF.

In its sample, this clone was seen many times. As DNA, the CDR3 is TGTGCCAGTACGCAGACAGGGGGAATAGAGACCCAGTACTTC. Protein: CASTQTGGIETQYF. The chain couples TRBV6-5 to TRBJ2-5, with TRBD1 matching 9 bases. This CDR3 comprises 14 residues. CDR1 and CDR2 from the germline V gene are MNHEY and SVGAGI. Trimming at V came to 9 bases and at J to 4 bases, leaving 9 bases not matched to a gene.

This clone appeared a few times. The rearrangement joins TRBV28 to TRBJ1-5; no clear D. This CDR3 has 15 residues. The germline CDR1 and CDR2 sequences are MDHEN and SYDVKM. Trimming pared 7 bases from V and 2 bases from J, leaving 15 bases between. In nucleotides, the CDR3 is TGTGCCAGCACCGTAGGAGGTAATGGCAATCAGCCCCAGCATTTT. Amino acids: CASTVGGNGNQPQHF.

V usage is TRBV6-1 and J usage is TRBJ2-3, with D maybe TRBD1 (5 bases). Germline CDR1 reads MNHNS; CDR2 reads SASEGT. The CDR3 totals 15 residues. Trimming took 10 bases from V and 2 from J, leaving 19 bases between them. The CDR3 spells CATLRAPSNTDTQYF. Written as DNA, the CDR3 is TGTGCCACACTCAGGGCCCCTTCGAACACAGATACGCAGTATTTT.

This clone appeared many times. This rearrangement joins TRBV14 to TRBJ1-4; the D gene is possibly TRBD1 (6 bases). This CDR3 is 16 amino acids long. The V and J ends lost 1 base and 3 bases respectively, with 12 bases between them. Germline V gives CDR1 SGHDN, CDR2 FVKESK. This chain's CDR3 is CASSQAGGGSNEKLFF. In nucleotides, the CDR3 is TGTGCCAGCAGCCAAGCGGGAGGGGGATCTAATGAAAAACTGTTTTTT.

There are a few counts of this clone. The gene calls are TRBV28 and TRBJ2-1; TRBD1 agrees at 8 bases. V gave up 6 bases and J gave up 4 bases; unmatched junction bases: 8. Germline V gene sequence: CDR1 MDHEN, CDR2 SYDVKM. CDR3 size: 15 residues. The CDR3 spells CASSPSQGEYNEQFF. Written as DNA, the CDR3 is TGTGCCAGCAGCCCGTCACAGGGGGAATACAATGAGCAGTTCTTC.

The chain couples TRBV6-6 to TRBJ2-5; 12 bases map to TRBD2. The CDR3 consists of 16 residues. Germline trimming cut 4 bases from V and 7 bases from J; bases unmatched to any gene: 10. CDR1 and CDR2 (germline): MNHNY, SVGAGI (reference sequence). For the CDR3, the DNA is TGTGCCAGCAGTTCTTGGCCTAGCGGGAGGGAGGTGACCCAGTACTTC. Translated, it gives CASSSWPSGREVTQYF.

This clone appeared a few times. The sample holds other DNA sequences that translate to the same CDR3. J is TRBJ1-5 and V is TRBV10-3, with a possible D match to TRBD1 (5 bases). This CDR3 is built from 13 residues. V was shortened by 5 bases and J by 7 bases, with 12 bases between the two germline ends. Germline CDR1 is ENHRY and CDR2 is SYGVKD. The DNA for the CDR3 is TGTGCCATCAGTAGGGGTTCGGGGCAGCCCCAGCATTTT. Translated: CAISRGSGQPQHF.

This clone was seen more than once but under ten times. The chain uses TRBV6-5 and TRBJ2-5; possibly TRBD2 for D (5 bases). The germline V gene encodes CDR1 MNHEY and CDR2 SVGAGI. V gave up 6 bases and J gave up 5 bases, with 16 bases separating them. This CDR3 spans 14 amino acids. CDR3 amino acids: CASRTGSQGETQYF. As DNA, the CDR3 is TGTGCCAGCAGAACGGGGTCCCAAGGGGAGACCCAGTACTTC.

As for this clone: An end of the junction differs from the germline gene, which may be a read error. This specimen includes other DNA sequences encoding the same CDR3. This chain connects TRBV5-1 to TRBJ2-2, with 7 bases lining up with TRBD2. Per the germline V gene, CDR1 is SGHRS and CDR2 is YFSETQ. The CDR3 length is 16 residues. The CDR3 bases are TGCGCCAGCAGCTTGGAATTAGCGGGTCGAACCGGGGAGCTTTTTTTT. Its translation: CASSLELAGRTGELFF.

The chain has TRBV9 and TRBJ2-5; possible D gene TRBD1, 7 bases. Germline V lookup: CDR1 SGDLS, CDR2 YYNGEE. The CDR3 is 15 amino acids. Trimming removed 4 bases at V and 1 base at J, with 14 bases between. CDR3 nucleotide sequence: TGTGCCAGCAGCTTGGCAGGGGGGTTCCAAGAGACCCAGTACTTC. Translated: CASSLAGGFQETQYF. Filled out from reference TRBV9 and TRBJ2-5, the complete variable domain reads DSGVTQTPKHLITATGQRVTLRCSPRSGDLSVYWYQQSLDQGLQFLIQYYNGEERAKGNILERFSAQQFPDLHSELNLSSLELGDSALYFCASSLAGGFQETQYFGPGTRLLVL.

The chain combines TRBV6-1 with TRBJ2-7; D gene uncertain. Germline lookup yields CDR1 MNHNS and CDR2 SASEGT. This CDR3 spans 14 amino acids. The V gene lost 6 bases and the J gene lost 2 bases, with 14 bases spanning the gap. CDR3 amino acids: CASRTPAGTYEQYF. The CDR3 DNA reads TGTGCCAGCAGGACCCCTGCTGGGACCTACGAGCAGTACTTC.